What follows are 27 T cell receptor beta chains derived from one specimen sequenced in a study of blood T cell repertoires in COVID-19. The table came from immunoSEQ multiplex PCR; TCRdb's copy has only in-frame clones and leaves some out. The table includes about 43,000 clones, 75% to 85% detected once. The specimen was peripheral blood. These receptors originate from a man aged 80 or over in a cohort sampled during active COVID-19.

V and J are TRBV9 and TRBJ2-7; a possible D gene is TRBD2 (6 bases). The length of the CDR3 is 15 residues. With 3 bases removed from V and 5 bases from J, the gap between germline ends came to 18 bases. From germline, CDR1 is SGDLS and CDR2 YYNGEE. The DNA of the CDR3 is TGTGCCAGCAGCGGGATGGGACTCACCTACGACGAGCAGTACTTC. Encoded protein: CASSGMGLTYDEQYF.

The rearrangement joins TRBV28 to TRBJ2-7, with D possibly being TRBD1 (6 bases). The CDR3 length is 16 residues. V was cut by 7 bases and J by 3 bases, with 22 bases left in between. From germline, CDR1 is MDHEN and CDR2 SYDVKM. The CDR3 loop is CASNFYGGGLNYEQYF. In nucleotides, the CDR3 is TGTGCCAGCAACTTTTATGGGGGCGGCCTGAACTACGAGCAGTACTTC.

This clone occurred many times. The V gene is TRBV6-6, the J gene TRBJ1-3; D remains unclear. Germline V gene data show CDR1 as MNHNY and CDR2 as SVGAGI (reference sequence). V lost 5 bases and J lost 0, with 11 bases in between. The CDR3 has 15 residues. DNA of the CDR3: TGTGCCAGCAGTCTAAGACGGAGCTCTGGAAACACCATATATTTT. It translates to CASSLRRSSGNTIYF.

This clone was seen once. This rearrangement joins TRBV5-1 to TRBJ1-2; possibly TRBD1 for D (6 bases). Trimming took 0 bases from V and 0 from J, leaving 15 bases between them. The CDR3 is made up of 17 amino acids. CDR1 and CDR2 from the germline V gene are SGHRS and YFSETQ. The CDR3 nucleotides read TGCGCCAGCAGCTTGGCTCCCGGACAGCTAGCTAACTATGGCTACACCTTC. Protein product: CASSLAPGQLANYGYTF. The whole variable domain, filled in from reference TRBV5-1 and TRBJ1-2, reads KAGVTQTPRYLIKTRGQQVTLSCSPISGHRSVSWYQQTPGQGLQFLFEYFSETQRNKGNFPGRFSGRQFSNSRSEMNVSTLELGDSALYLCASSLAPGQLANYGYTFGSGTRLTVV.

For the CDR3, the DNA is TGCGCCAGCAGCCAAGTAATTGTGGGAACAGGGACTAATGAAAAACTGTTTTTT. Amino acid sequence: CASSQVIVGTGTNEKLFF. V and J are TRBV4-3 and TRBJ1-4, with D tentatively TRBD1 (6 bases). CDR3 length: 18 amino acids. Between the trimmed V and J ends, which lost 1 base and 2 bases, there was a span of 17 bases. Germline CDR1 reads LGHNA; CDR2 reads YSLEER.

The chain links TRBV28 to TRBJ1-5; 9 bases agree with TRBD1. The CDR3 contains 17 residues. V dropped 5 bases and J dropped 9; count of bases not matched to a gene: 17. Germline CDR1 and CDR2: MDHEN and SYDVKM. This chain's CDR3 is CASSPRGTGQGFGPQHF. CDR3 DNA: TGTGCCAGCAGTCCCCGGGGGACAGGACAGGGGTTTGGGCCCCAGCATTTT.

This rearrangement joins TRBV4-1 to TRBJ1-1, with 7 bases lining up with TRBD1. The CDR3 extends over 14 amino acids. V dropped 4 bases and J dropped 4; count of bases not matched to a gene: 6. Germline CDR1 reads MGHRA; CDR2 reads YSYEKL. The CDR3 nucleotides read TGCGCCAGCAGCCTACAGGGGTTTACCACTGAAGCTTTCTTT. Its protein is CASSLQGFTTEAFF.

The chain recombines TRBV5-7 with TRBJ2-7; D is possibly TRBD2 (6 bases). TRBV5-7 is recorded as an ORF, its role being uncertain. Trimming removed 4 bases at V and 0 bases at J, with 14 bases between. The CDR3 totals 15 residues. CDR3 nucleotide sequence: TGTGCCAGCAGCCCCCCAGGAGGGAGCTCCTACGAGCAGTACTTC. Translated, it gives CASSPPGGSSYEQYF.

This chain links TRBV24-1 with TRBJ1-4, with no clear D. Germline-derived CDR1 and CDR2 are KGHDR and SFDVKD. Trimming cost V 2 bases and J 8 bases, with 8 bases left between them. The CDR3 runs 13 residues. The CDR3 region is CATSDSGGEKLFF. DNA for the CDR3: TGTGCCACCAGTGATTCCGGAGGGGAAAAACTGTTTTTT.

The chain has TRBV28 and TRBJ1-5; the D gene is possibly TRBD1 (6 bases). Germline V gene sequence: CDR1 MDHEN, CDR2 SYDVKM. Trimming shortened V by 6 bases and J by 8 bases, and 20 bases separated the two germline ends. The length of the CDR3 is 15 residues. The CDR3 nucleotides read TGTGCCAGCAGCTACCGAAGGGGGGGCTTGGAGCCCCAGCATTTT. Its translation is CASSYRRGGLEPQHF.

The chain uses TRBV18 and TRBJ2-2, with TRBD2 as a possible D gene (5 bases). CDR1 is KGHSH and CDR2 is LQKENI in the germline V gene. Between the trimmed V and J ends, which lost 3 bases and 1 base, there was a span of 12 bases. The CDR3 is 16 amino acids. For the CDR3, the DNA is TGTGCCAGCTCACCCCGAACTGGAGGGAACACCGGGGAGCTGTTTTTT. Its translation: CASSPRTGGNTGELFF.

The gene calls are TRBV29-1 and TRBJ1-1, with 9 bases identical to TRBD1. CDR1 and CDR2 (germline): SQVTM, ANQGSEA. The CDR3 is made up of 15 amino acids. The V gene end was trimmed by 7 bases and the J gene end by 4 bases; junction bases not matched to a gene: 13. The CDR3 DNA is TGCAGCGCTGCCTCCAGACAGGGGGGCACCACTGAAGCTTTCTTT. Translating gives CSAASRQGGTTEAFF.

The chain uses TRBV5-1 and TRBJ1-1, with TRBD1 identical over 9 bases. The CDR3 has 15 residues. The germline V gene has CDR1 SGHRS and CDR2 YFSETQ. With V trimmed by 2 bases and J by 1 base, 3 bases remained unmatched. CDR3 protein: CASSLRDRENTEAFF. DNA for the CDR3: TGCGCCAGCAGCTTACGGGACAGGGAGAACACTGAAGCTTTCTTT.

The rearrangement joins TRBV20-1 to TRBJ1-2; perhaps TRBD1 as D (5 bases). Germline V gene lookup returns CDR1 DFQATT and CDR2 SNEGSKA (reference sequence). Between the trimmed V and J ends, which lost 3 bases and 7 bases, there was a span of 15 bases. There are 13 residues in the CDR3. CDR3: CSASVAGVLGYTF. Written as DNA, the CDR3 is TGCAGTGCTAGTGTAGCGGGGGTCCTTGGCTACACCTTC.

The chain couples TRBV4-1 to TRBJ2-1; 10 nucleotides align to TRBD2. The CDR3 contains 15 residues. Germline CDR1 is MGHRA and CDR2 is YSYEKL. V shed 5 bases, J shed 8 bases, and the junction held 9 bases outside the gene matches. CDR3 nucleotides: TGCGCCAGCAGCTCACAGCGGGGGGGGGATGATGAGCAGTTCTTC. Amino acid sequence: CASSSQRGGDDEQFF.

This clone was observed a handful of times. The chain recombines TRBV4-1 with TRBJ2-2; TRBD2 matches at 7 bases. The CDR3 length is 16 residues. Trimming cost V 1 base and J 7 bases; bases outside gene matches: 9. Germline CDR1 is MGHRA and CDR2 is YSYEKL. The CDR3 here is CASSQGGGRNSGELFF. CDR3 DNA sequence: TGCGCCAGCAGCCAAGGGGGAGGGAGAAATAGCGGGGAGCTGTTTTTT.

This chain links TRBV30 with TRBJ1-3, with TRBD1 identical over 8 bases. The CDR3 has 14 residues. Germline V CDR1 and CDR2: GTSNPN, SVGIG (reference sequence). J was trimmed by 3 bases and V by 3 bases; bases with no gene match: 4. The CDR3 DNA is TGTGCCTGGAGCGCAGGGGGCGGTGGAAACACCATATATTTT. Its translation is CAWSAGGGGNTIYF.

This chain joins TRBV18 and TRBJ2-5; TRBD1 aligns across 10 bases. Germline CDR1 reads KGHSH; CDR2 reads LQKENI. J lost 2 bases, V lost 6 bases, and 9 bases had no gene match. This CDR3 comprises 16 residues. In nucleotides, the CDR3 is TGTGCCAGCTCCGGACTTGGGACAGGGGTTCAAGAGACCCAGTACTTC. The encoded protein is CASSGLGTGVQETQYF.

This chain joins TRBV9 and TRBJ2-3, with a weak D call TRBD1 (6 bases). The CDR3 loop spans 14 amino acids. The V gene's germline CDR1 is SGDLS and CDR2 YYNGEE. Trimming stripped 2 bases from V and 3 bases from J, with 10 bases between. CDR3 protein: CASSVQTGTDTQYF. For the CDR3, the DNA is TGTGCCAGCAGCGTCCAAACAGGGACAGATACGCAGTATTTT. The full variable domain, with the rest looked up from reference TRBV9 and TRBJ2-3, is DSGVTQTPKHLITATGQRVTLRCSPRSGDLSVYWYQQSLDQGLQFLIQYYNGEERAKGNILERFSAQQFPDLHSELNLSSLELGDSALYFCASSVQTGTDTQYFGPGTRLTVL.

V usage is TRBV5-1 and J usage is TRBJ2-1, with D uncertain. CDR3 length: 15 amino acids. CDR1 and CDR2 from the germline V gene are SGHRS and YFSETQ. Trimming left V 6 bases short and J 4 bases short, with 17 bases between. The CDR3 DNA follows: TGCGCCAGCAACTACAAGCAAGTAGGTTACAATGAGCAGTTCTTC. It specifies CASNYKQVGYNEQFF.

This chain joins TRBV20-1 and TRBJ2-5, with a tentative D call TRBD1 (5 bases). The ends were cut back, 4 bases at V and 2 bases at J, with 8 bases in the middle. Germline V gene sequence: CDR1 DFQATT, CDR2 SNEGSKA (reference sequence). CDR3 length equals 12 residues. CDR3 DNA sequence: TGCAGTGCTACTGACAGACAAGAGACCCAGTACTTC. Amino acid sequence: CSATDRQETQYF.

The chain couples TRBV6-5 to TRBJ2-3; 9 nucleotides align to TRBD2. Germline CDR1 and CDR2: MNHEY and SVGAGI. With 2 bases clipped from V and 0 bases from J, the junction kept 0 bases outside the gene matches. CDR3 length: 15 amino acids. The DNA for the CDR3 is TGTGCCAGCAGTTACGGGACTAGCAGCACAGATACGCAGTATTTT. This encodes CASSYGTSSTDTQYF.

The chain has TRBV10-3 and TRBJ2-3, with 8 bases lining up with TRBD2. With 6 bases clipped from V and 1 base from J, the junction kept 6 bases outside the gene matches. This CDR3 is built from 15 residues. Germline V CDR1 and CDR2: ENHRY, SYGVKD. The CDR3 region is CAIRPGLGGTDTQYF. Written as DNA, the CDR3 is TGTGCCATCAGACCGGGACTAGGCGGCACAGATACGCAGTATTTT.

The chain links TRBV10-1 to TRBJ1-5; 7 bases agree with TRBD1. The CDR3 totals 13 residues. The germline CDR1 and CDR2 sequences are WNHNN and SYGVQD (reference sequence). The junction had 4 bases not matched to a gene; V was cut back by 6 bases and J by 5 bases. The CDR3, as DNA: TGCGCCAGCAGCCACACAGGGGATCAGCCCCAGCATTTT. Amino acid sequence: CASSHTGDQPQHF.

The table lists this clone with a few counts. Other nucleotide sequences from this sample produce the same CDR3. CDR3 loop: CAWSRDRPYGYTF. The CDR3 nucleotides are TGTGCCTGGAGCCGGGACAGGCCTTATGGCTACACCTTC. The V and J genes are TRBV30 and TRBJ1-2; 8 nucleotides match TRBD1. CDR3 length equals 13 residues. In germline, CDR1 is GTSNPN, CDR2 SVGIG (reference sequence). The J segment lost 5 bases and the V segment lost 3 bases, leaving 5 bases of the junction unmatched.

This clone has just one count. The rearrangement links TRBV19 to TRBJ2-5; 12 bases fit TRBD2. This CDR3 is built from 15 residues. V was pared by 1 base and J by 5 bases, with 2 bases of the junction left unmatched. Germline V gene lookup returns CDR1 LNHDA and CDR2 SQIVND (reference sequence). CDR3 sequence reads: CASSIALAGGETQYF. DNA for the CDR3: TGTGCCAGTAGTATAGCTCTAGCGGGAGGGGAGACCCAGTACTTC. The full variable domain, completed using reference TRBV19 and TRBJ2-5, is DGGITQSPKYLFRKEGQNVTLSCEQNLNHDAMYWYRQDPGQGLRLIYYSQIVNDFQKGDIAEGYSVSREKKESFPLTVTSAQKNPTAFYLCASSIALAGGETQYFGPGTRLLVL.

By share of the sample, this clone is medium-sized (0.01 to 0.1%). CDR3: CASSQALAGGTDTQYF. The CDR3 DNA follows: TGCGCCAGCAGCCAAGCTTTAGCGGGAGGCACAGATACGCAGTATTTT. This chain connects TRBV4-3 to TRBJ2-3, with 9 bases matching TRBD2. From germline, CDR1 is LGHNA and CDR2 YSLEER. V trimming: 1 base; J trimming: 1 base; junction bases outside the gene matches: 3. The CDR3 contains 16 residues.